This is a list of T cell receptor beta chains from one sample in a study of sequential checkpoint blockade in melanoma. The table came from immunoSEQ multiplex PCR; TCRdb's copy has only in-frame clones and leaves some out. The sample gives under 40,000 clones, about 88% of which show up once; about a fifth is in the top ten. The sample was CD8+ T cells sorted from blood (inferred from file names), taken from a patient given nivolumab and ipilimumab in sequence. The receptors stem from a human donor with melanoma. CDR3s include the opening cysteine and the closing phenylalanine or tryptophan. A D gene is named only where the DNA matches it firmly. Size values are once, few and many counts, or a class for expanded clones, and some rows have none.

d_call,j_call,v_call,clone_size,cdr3_aa,cdr3_nt
NA,TRBJ1-5,TRBV27,NA,CASSLRDNNQPQHF,TGTGCCAGCAGTCTTCGGGACAACAATCAGCCCCAGCATTTT
NA,TRBJ2-7,TRBV7-8,NA,CASSSPGAPYEQYF,TGTGCCAGCAGCTCCCCAGGGGCTCCCTACGAGCAGTACTTC
TRBD2,TRBJ2-1,TRBV28,NA,CASSLWAASGVRGSYNEQFF,TGTGCCAGCAGTTTATGGGCAGCTAGCGGGGTAAGAGGCTCCTACAATGAGCAGTTCTTC
NA,TRBJ2-7,TRBV5-1,NA,CASSAPGNEQYF,TGTGCCAGCAGCGCCCCGGGGAACGAGCAGTACTTC
NA,TRBJ1-2,TRBV13,few,CASTLGHGLSSLTYGYTF,TGTGCCAGCACCCTAGGACATGGCCTAAGTAGCCTTACATATGGCTACACCTTC
TRBD1,TRBJ1-3,TRBV28,NA,CASTPTGSGNTIYF,TGTGCCAGCACCCCGACAGGGTCTGGAAACACCATATATTTT
NA,TRBJ1-3,TRBV5-6,NA,CASSLVQTYSGNTIYF,TGTGCCAGCAGCTTGGTACAGACGTACTCTGGAAACACCATATATTTT
TRBD2,TRBJ2-2,TRBV9,NA,CASSGPRVVAGATNTGELFF,TGTGCCAGCAGCGGGCCACGGGTGGTAGCGGGGGCCACGAACACCGGGGAGCTGTTTTTT
NA,TRBJ2-1,TRBV6-4,few,CACSDSAAANEQFF,TGTGCCTGCAGTGACTCGGCGGCAGCCAATGAGCAGTTCTTC
TRBD1,TRBJ2-1,TRBV10-1,NA,CASRGQGTDEQFF,TGCGCCAGCCGGGGACAGGGGACCGATGAGCAGTTCTTC
TRBD2,TRBJ2-7,TRBV27,NA,CASSAGLVNEQYF,TGTGCCAGCAGTGCGGGACTAGTTAACGAGCAGTACTTC
TRBD2,TRBJ2-7,TRBV9,NA,CASSVGAGGGLRQYF,TGTGCCAGCAGCGTAGGAGCGGGGGGCGGCTTACGGCAGTACTTC
TRBD1,TRBJ2-7,TRBV4-1,NA,CASSQGQGDYEQYF,TGCGCCAGCAGCCAGGGACAGGGGGACTACGAGCAGTACTTC
TRBD2,TRBJ2-1,TRBV7-9,NA,CASSFIAGASEQFF,TGTGCCAGCAGCTTTATAGCGGGAGCGAGTGAGCAGTTCTTC
NA,TRBJ2-7,TRBV7-2,once,CASSYLAKTSAYEQYF,TGTGCCAGCAGCTACCTAGCGAAAACATCGGCCTACGAGCAGTACTTC
NA,TRBJ2-4,TRBV18,NA,CASSPFPQGEGKNIQYF,TGTGCCAGCTCACCATTCCCACAGGGTGAGGGAAAAAACATTCAGTACTTC
NA,TRBJ2-7,TRBV28,NA,CASSLGHSYEQYF,TGTGCCAGCAGTTTAGGACACTCATACGAGCAGTACTTC
TRBD1,TRBJ2-7,TRBV5-1,NA,CASSFGQGAFYEQYF,TGCGCCAGCAGCTTCGGGCAGGGGGCTTTCTACGAGCAGTACTTC
NA,TRBJ2-3,TRBV5-1,NA,CASSLTPEYYSSTDTQYF,TGCGCCAGCAGCTTGACCCCTGAATACTACTCAAGCACAGATACGCAGTATTTT
TRBD1,TRBJ2-2,TRBV4-3,NA,CASSQITTGGFVGELFF,TGCGCCAGCAGCCAAATTACCACAGGGGGCTTTGTCGGGGAGCTGTTTTTT
NA,TRBJ1-2,TRBV6-4,NA,CASNQNYGYTF,TGTGCCAGCAACCAGAACTATGGCTACACCTTC
NA,TRBJ1-5,TRBV5-6,NA,CASSLGGHNQPQHF,TGTGCCAGCAGCTTGGGGGGGCACAATCAGCCCCAGCATTTT
TRBD2,TRBJ2-7,TRBV11-2,once,CASSFLAGPYEQYF,TGTGCCAGCAGCTTCCTAGCGGGGCCCTACGAGCAGTACTTC
TRBD1,TRBJ1-2,TRBV6-5,NA,CASSPTGGYGYTF,TGTGCCAGCAGCCCGACAGGGGGCTATGGCTACACCTTC
TRBD2,TRBJ2-5,TRBV27,NA,CASNSLAGGGETQYF,TGTGCCAGCAATTCCCTAGCGGGGGGCGGGGAGACCCAGTACTTC
TRBD2,TRBJ2-1,TRBV27,NA,CASSPISGKDYNEQFF,TGTGCCAGCAGTCCTATTAGCGGGAAAGATTACAATGAGCAGTTCTTC
TRBD1,TRBJ2-2,TRBV30,NA,CAWKHRGAGELFF,TGTGCCTGGAAGCACAGGGGTGCCGGGGAGCTGTTTTTT
TRBD2,TRBJ2-3,TRBV10-3,NA,CAISDHGLATDTQYF,TGTGCCATCAGTGACCACGGACTAGCAACCGATACGCAGTATTTT
NA,TRBJ2-3,TRBV27,NA,CASSLFPGADTQYF,TGTGCCAGCAGTTTATTTCCGGGAGCTGATACGCAGTATTTT
NA,TRBJ2-2,TRBV4-3,NA,CASSQPHSNTGELFF,TGCGCCAGCAGCCAACCCCACTCTAACACCGGGGAGCTGTTTTTT
NA,TRBJ2-1,TRBV6-5,NA,CASSRGLGVLDEQFF,TGTGCCAGCAGTCGTGGGTTAGGGGTTTTGGATGAGCAGTTCTTC
NA,TRBJ1-2,TRBV5-8,NA,CASSLVWEDGYTF,TGTGCCAGCAGCTTGGTCTGGGAGGATGGCTACACCTTC
TRBD2,TRBJ2-2,TRBV19,NA,CASSGLAGGGADTGELFF,TGTGCCAGTAGCGGACTAGCGGGAGGCGGGGCGGACACCGGGGAGCTGTTTTTT
NA,TRBJ2-5,TRBV7-9,few,CASSSLEGGRYETQYF,TGTGCCAGCAGCTCCCTGGAGGGGGGGCGTTACGAGACCCAGTACTTC
NA,TRBJ2-2,TRBV7-9,many,CASSQGFASEPNTGELFF,TGTGCCAGCAGCCAAGGGTTTGCTAGCGAACCGAACACCGGGGAGCTGTTTTTT